This TCR beta chain was identified in a study of cytomegalovirus exposure and HLA in healthy donors. This clone has only one observation. Antigen: not known. PCR primers comprised 60 Vbeta and 13 Jbeta primers. Repertoires were generated with immunoSEQ multiplex PCR, while TCRdb's copy carries only in-frame clones and drops some. The sample yields under 200,000 clones, about two thirds seen once. Study-wide results and caveats: A few of the chains that were CMV-associated were confirmed in vitro to be specific for CMV antigens.

Sequencing used PBMCs. This receptor was identified in a woman aged 18-35 years in good health and CMV-seropositive.

CDR3 in DNA: TGTGCCATCATGGGGCCGGGACAGGGTTCAGATACGCAGTATTTT. Translating it yields CAIMGPGQGSDTQYF. The rearrangement uses TRBV10-3 and TRBJ2-3, with 9 bases identical to TRBD1. This CDR3 spans 15 amino acids. Germline values: CDR1 ENHRY, CDR2 SYGVKD. The J segment lost 4 bases and the V segment lost 7 bases, leaving 9 bases of the junction unmatched.